Below are 2 T cell receptor beta chains sequenced from a single sample in a study of blood T cells in healthy people across ages. It was with a sample-barcoded 5' primer and a J-beta primer mix that a second PCR of roughly 6 to 12 cycles was run. TCRdb recomputed calls from the 5' RACE reads with MiXCR, one row per CDR3 protein. The table has over 1,500,000 distinct CDR3 sequences, 30% to 40% seen once. The sample taken for sequencing was blood. All receptors derive from a human donor in good health.

Regarding this clonotype: An end of the junction differs from the germline gene, which may be a read error. V gene TRBV6-6 combines with J gene TRBJ1-5; D is unresolved. Germline-derived CDR1 and CDR2 are MNHNY and SVGAGI (reference sequence). This CDR3 region has 13 residues. The CDR3 protein is CASRDGFNQPRHF. In nucleotides, the CDR3 is TGTGCCAGCAGGGACGGGTTCAATCAGCCCCGGCATTTT.

The chain uses TRBV9 and TRBJ1-1; TRBD1 matches at 9 bases. Germline trimming cut 4 bases from V and 2 bases from J; bases unmatched to any gene: 6. CDR3 length equals 15 residues. Germline values: CDR1 SGDLS, CDR2 YYNGEE. CDR3 in DNA: TGTGCCAGCAGCAGGACGACAGGGGGTAACACTGAAGCTTTCTTT. Amino acids: CASSRTTGGNTEAFF.